One and the same sample provided the 2 T cell receptor beta chains below, sequenced in a study of blood T cell repertoires in COVID-19. Some clones are missing from TCRdb's copy, which holds only in-frame ones; the method was immunoSEQ multiplex PCR. The sample includes over 90,000 clones, about 91% of them seen just once. Sequenced sample: peripheral blood. The receptors were gathered from a human donor in a cohort sampled during active COVID-19.

This clone was seen a single time. This chain connects TRBV3-1 (or the pseudogene TRBV3-2) to TRBJ2-2, with 7 bases that match TRBD2. Per germline, CDR1 LGHDT and CDR2 YNNKEL (reference sequence). The CDR3 runs 16 residues. The junction had 13 bases not matched to a gene; V was cut back by 4 bases and J by 8 bases. CDR3 coding DNA: TGTGCCAGCAGCCCGAGGGGCCTAGCGGTTGCTGGGGAGCTGTTTTTT. Encoded protein: CASSPRGLAVAGELFF.

The table lists this clone with a count of one. V usage is TRBV5-5 and J usage is TRBJ1-4; D may be TRBD1 (5 bases). V lost 1 base, J lost 8 bases, and 18 bases lay in between. The germline gives CDR1 SGHKS, CDR2 YYEKEE (reference sequence). CDR3 length: 16 residues. CDR3 sequence: CASSLFATQGTEKLFF. Written as DNA, the CDR3 is TGTGCCAGCAGCTTGTTCGCGACCCAGGGAACGGAAAAACTGTTTTTT. Full variable domain (remainder filled in from reference TRBV5-5 and TRBJ1-4): DAGVTQSPTHLIKTRGQQVTLRCSPISGHKSVSWYQQVLGQGPQFIFQYYEKEERGRGNFPDRFSARQFPNYSSELNVNALLLGDSALYLCASSLFATQGTEKLFFGSGTQLSVL.